This entry is about one T cell receptor beta chain. The sample belongs to a study of PD-L1 blockade in urothelial cancer. Study-level information: Starting at some point between 2014 and 2015, patients were given atezolizumab (1,200 mg intravenously every 3 weeks). T cells were recovered from blood samples at a median of around 150,000.

The CDR3 runs 15 residues. Germline V CDR1 and CDR2: MGHRA, YSYEKL. V lost 1 base, J lost 0 bases, and 7 bases lay in between. Time point given: pretreatment peripheral blood. Data came from immunoSEQ multiplex PCR; TCRdb stores just in-frame clones and leaves some out. The sample gives 45,000 to 65,000 clones, over 75% of which show up once; 15% to 18% is in the top ten. This rearrangement joins TRBV4-1 to TRBJ1-5; D call uncertain. This sample comprised PBMCs, obtained around atezolizumab (anti-PD-L1) treatment. This TCR derives from a man in his 70s with urothelial cancer. The CDR3: CASSQVQYSNQPQHF. CDR3 DNA: TGCGCCAGCAGCCAAGTCCAGTATAGCAATCAGCCCCAGCATTTT.